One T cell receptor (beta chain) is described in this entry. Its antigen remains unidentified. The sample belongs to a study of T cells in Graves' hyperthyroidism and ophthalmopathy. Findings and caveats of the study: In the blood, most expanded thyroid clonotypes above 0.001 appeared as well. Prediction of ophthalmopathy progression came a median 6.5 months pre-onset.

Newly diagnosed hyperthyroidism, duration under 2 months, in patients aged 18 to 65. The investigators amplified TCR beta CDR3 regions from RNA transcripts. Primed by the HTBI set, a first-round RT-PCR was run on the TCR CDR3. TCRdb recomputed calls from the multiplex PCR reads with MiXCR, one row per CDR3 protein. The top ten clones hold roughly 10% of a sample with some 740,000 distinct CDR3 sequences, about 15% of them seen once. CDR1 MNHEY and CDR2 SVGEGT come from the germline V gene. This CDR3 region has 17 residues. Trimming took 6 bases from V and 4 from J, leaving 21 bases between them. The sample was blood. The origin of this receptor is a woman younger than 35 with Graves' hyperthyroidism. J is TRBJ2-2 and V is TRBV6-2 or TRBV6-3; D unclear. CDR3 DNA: TGTGCCAGCAGCTTCGTTAGAGGTTATCTAGGCACCGGGGAGCTGTTTTTT. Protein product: CASSFVRGYLGTGELFF.